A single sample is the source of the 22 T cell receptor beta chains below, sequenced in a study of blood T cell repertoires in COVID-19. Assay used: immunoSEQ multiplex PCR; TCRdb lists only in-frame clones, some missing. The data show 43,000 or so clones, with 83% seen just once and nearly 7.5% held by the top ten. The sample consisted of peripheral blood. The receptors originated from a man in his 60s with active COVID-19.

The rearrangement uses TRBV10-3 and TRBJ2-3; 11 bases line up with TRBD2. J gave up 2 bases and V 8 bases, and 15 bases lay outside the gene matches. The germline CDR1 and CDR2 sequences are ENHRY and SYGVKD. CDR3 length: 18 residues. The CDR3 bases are TGTGCCATCGGGATGACTAGCGGGACGACCCAAGACACAGATACGCAGTATTTT. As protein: CAIGMTSGTTQDTDTQYF.

CDR3 amino acids: CASSLVPRDEKLFF. Written as DNA, the CDR3 is TGCGCCAGCAGCCTAGTTCCGCGGGATGAAAAACTGTTTTTT. The chain couples TRBV5-1 to TRBJ1-4; D is ambiguous. Per germline, CDR1 SGHRS and CDR2 YFSETQ. V was clipped by 4 bases and J by 6 bases, with 13 bases between them. The CDR3 sequence is 14 residues long.

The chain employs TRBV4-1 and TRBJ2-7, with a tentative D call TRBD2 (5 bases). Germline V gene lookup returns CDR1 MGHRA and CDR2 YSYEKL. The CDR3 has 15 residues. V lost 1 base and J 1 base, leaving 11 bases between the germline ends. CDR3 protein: CASSQGTGLSYEQYF. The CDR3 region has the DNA TGCGCCAGCAGCCAAGGTACGGGGTTGTCCTACGAGCAGTACTTC.

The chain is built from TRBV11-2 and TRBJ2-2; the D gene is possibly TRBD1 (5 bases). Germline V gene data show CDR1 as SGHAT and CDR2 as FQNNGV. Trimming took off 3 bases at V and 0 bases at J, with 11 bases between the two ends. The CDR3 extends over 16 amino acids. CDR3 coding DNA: TGTGCCAGCAGCTTGGGGCGAAGGGCGAACACCGGGGAGCTGTTTTTT. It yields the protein CASSLGRRANTGELFF.

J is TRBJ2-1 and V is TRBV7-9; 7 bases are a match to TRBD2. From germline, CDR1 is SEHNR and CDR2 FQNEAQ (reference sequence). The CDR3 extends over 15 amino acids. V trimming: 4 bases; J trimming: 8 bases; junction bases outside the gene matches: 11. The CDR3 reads CASSWVRRGKDEQFF. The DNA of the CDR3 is TGTGCCAGCAGCTGGGTCCGGCGGGGGAAGGATGAGCAGTTCTTC.

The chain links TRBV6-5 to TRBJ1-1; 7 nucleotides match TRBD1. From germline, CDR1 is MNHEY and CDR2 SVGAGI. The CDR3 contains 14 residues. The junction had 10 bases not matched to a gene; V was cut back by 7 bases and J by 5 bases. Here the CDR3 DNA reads TGTGCCAGCATTAAACAGGGGCGAGGGACTGAAGCTTTCTTT. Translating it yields CASIKQGRGTEAFF.

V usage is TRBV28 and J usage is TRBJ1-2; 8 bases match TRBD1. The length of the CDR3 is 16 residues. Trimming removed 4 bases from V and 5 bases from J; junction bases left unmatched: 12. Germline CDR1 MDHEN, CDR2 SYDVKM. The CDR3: CASSSPGTGPLYGYTF. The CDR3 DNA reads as TGTGCCAGCAGTTCACCCGGGACAGGTCCTTTATATGGCTACACCTTC.

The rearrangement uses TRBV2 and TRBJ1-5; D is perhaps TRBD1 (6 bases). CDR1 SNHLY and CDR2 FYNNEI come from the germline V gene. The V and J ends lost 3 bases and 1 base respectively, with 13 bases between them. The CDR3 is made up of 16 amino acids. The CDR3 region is CASSESGGRSNQPQHF. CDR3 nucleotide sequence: TGTGCCAGCAGTGAGAGCGGGGGCAGGAGCAATCAGCCCCAGCATTTT.

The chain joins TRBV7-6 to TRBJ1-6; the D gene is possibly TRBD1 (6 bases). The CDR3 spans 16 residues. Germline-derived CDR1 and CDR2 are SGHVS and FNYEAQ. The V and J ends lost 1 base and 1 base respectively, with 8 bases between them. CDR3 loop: CASSLGGRSYNSPLHF. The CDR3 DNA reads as TGTGCCAGCAGCTTAGGGGGGCGTTCCTATAATTCACCCCTCCACTTT. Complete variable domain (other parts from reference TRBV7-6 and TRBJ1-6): GAGVSQSPRYKVTKRGQDVALRCDPISGHVSLYWYRQALGQGPEFLTYFNYEAQQDKSGLPNDRFSAERPEGSISTLTIQRTEQRDSAMYRCASSLGGRSYNSPLHFGNGTRLTVT.

In nucleotides, the CDR3 is TGTGCCAGCAGCCAAGAGGGACATTCCTCCGGCGGGGAGCAGTACTTC. Its translation: CASSQEGHSSGGEQYF. This chain connects TRBV6-2 or TRBV6-3 to TRBJ2-7; D may be TRBD1 (6 bases). This CDR3 spans 16 amino acids. The ends were cut back, 6 bases at V and 7 bases at J, with 25 bases in the middle. Germline V gene data show CDR1 as MNHEY and CDR2 as SVGEGT.

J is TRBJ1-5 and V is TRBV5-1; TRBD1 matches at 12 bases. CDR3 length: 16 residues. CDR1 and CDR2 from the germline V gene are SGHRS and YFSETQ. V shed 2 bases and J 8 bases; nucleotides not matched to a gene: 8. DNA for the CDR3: TGCGCCAGCAGCTTCGGGACAGGGGGCATGGGTGAGCCCCAGCATTTT. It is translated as CASSFGTGGMGEPQHF.

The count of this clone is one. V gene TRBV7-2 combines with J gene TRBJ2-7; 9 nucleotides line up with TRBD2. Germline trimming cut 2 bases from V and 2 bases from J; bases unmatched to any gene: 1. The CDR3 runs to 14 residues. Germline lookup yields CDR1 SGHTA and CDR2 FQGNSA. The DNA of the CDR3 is TGTGCCAGCAGCTTACTAGCGGGGACCTACGAGCAGTACTTC. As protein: CASSLLAGTYEQYF.

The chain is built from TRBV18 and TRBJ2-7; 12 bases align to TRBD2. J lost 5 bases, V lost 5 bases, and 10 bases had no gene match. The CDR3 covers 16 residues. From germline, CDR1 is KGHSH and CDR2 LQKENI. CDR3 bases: TGTGCCAGCTCAGCTGCTCCGGGACTAGCGGGTAACGAGCAGTACTTC. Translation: CASSAAPGLAGNEQYF.

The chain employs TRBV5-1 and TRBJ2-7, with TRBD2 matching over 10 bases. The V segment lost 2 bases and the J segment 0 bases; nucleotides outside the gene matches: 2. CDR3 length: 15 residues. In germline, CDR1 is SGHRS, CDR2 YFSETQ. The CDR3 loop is CASSFGTSDSYEQYF. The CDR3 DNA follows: TGCGCCAGCAGCTTCGGGACTAGCGACTCCTACGAGCAGTACTTC.

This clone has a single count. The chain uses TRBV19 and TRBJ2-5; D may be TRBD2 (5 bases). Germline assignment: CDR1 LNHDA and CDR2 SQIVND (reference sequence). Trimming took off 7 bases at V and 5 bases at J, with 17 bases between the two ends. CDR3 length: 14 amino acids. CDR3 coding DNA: TGTGCCAGTAAGAAACGAGGGCTACAGGAGACCCAGTACTTC. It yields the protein CASKKRGLQETQYF. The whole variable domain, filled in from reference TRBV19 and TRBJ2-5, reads DGGITQSPKYLFRKEGQNVTLSCEQNLNHDAMYWYRQDPGQGLRLIYYSQIVNDFQKGDIAEGYSVSREKKESFPLTVTSAQKNPTAFYLCASKKRGLQETQYFGPGTRLLVL.

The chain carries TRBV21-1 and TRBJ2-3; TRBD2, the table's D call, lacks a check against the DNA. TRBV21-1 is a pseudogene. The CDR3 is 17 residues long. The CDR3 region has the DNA TGTGCCAGCAGCAAAGGGGGTGCGGGGGGAAAAGCAGATACGCAGTATTTT. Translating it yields CASSKGGAGGKADTQYF.

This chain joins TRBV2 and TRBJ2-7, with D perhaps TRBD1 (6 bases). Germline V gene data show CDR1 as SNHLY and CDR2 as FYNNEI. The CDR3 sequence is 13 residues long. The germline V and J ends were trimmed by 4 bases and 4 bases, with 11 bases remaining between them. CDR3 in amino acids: CASSVDRLYEQYF. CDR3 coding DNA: TGTGCCAGCAGTGTTGACAGGCTTTACGAGCAGTACTTC.

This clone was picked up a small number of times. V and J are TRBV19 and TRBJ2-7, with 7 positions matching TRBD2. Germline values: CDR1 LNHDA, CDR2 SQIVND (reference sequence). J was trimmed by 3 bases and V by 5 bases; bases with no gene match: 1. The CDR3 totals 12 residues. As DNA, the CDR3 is TGTGCCAGTAGTGCTAGCGGCTACGAGCAGTACTTC. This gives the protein CASSASGYEQYF.

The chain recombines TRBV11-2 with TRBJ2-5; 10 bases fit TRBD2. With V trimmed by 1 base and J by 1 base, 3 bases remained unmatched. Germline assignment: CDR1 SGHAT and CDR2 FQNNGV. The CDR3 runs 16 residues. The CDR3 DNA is TGTGCCAGCAGCTTAGCGCTAGCGGGGGCCCAAGAGACCCAGTACTTC. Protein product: CASSLALAGAQETQYF.

CDR3 nucleotide sequence: TGTGCCAGCAGCCTCGACTGGCAACACACAGATACGCAGTATTTT. Its translation is CASSLDWQHTDTQYF. The rearrangement links TRBV7-6 to TRBJ2-3, with D uncertain. Germline V gene sequence: CDR1 SGHVS, CDR2 FNYEAQ. The CDR3 totals 15 residues. Trimming removed 5 bases at V and 2 bases at J, with 14 bases between.

Written as DNA, the CDR3 is TGCGCCAGCACCCCGACTCGGCTTGGAGAGACCCAGTACTTC. Translated, it gives CASTPTRLGETQYF. This sequence joins TRBV5-1 and TRBJ2-5; no definite D call. CDR1 is SGHRS, CDR2 YFSETQ, per germline. The CDR3 contains 14 residues. V was shortened by 6 bases and J by 4 bases, with 16 bases between the two germline ends.

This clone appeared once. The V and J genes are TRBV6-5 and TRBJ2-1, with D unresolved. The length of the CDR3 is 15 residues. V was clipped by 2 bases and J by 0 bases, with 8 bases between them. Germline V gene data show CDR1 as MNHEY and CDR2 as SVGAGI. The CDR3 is CASSYEASSYNEQFF. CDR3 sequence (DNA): TGTGCCAGCAGTTACGAGGCCAGCTCCTACAATGAGCAGTTCTTC.